Presented here are 17 T cell receptor beta chains from one specimen sequenced in a study of blood T cell repertoires in COVID-19. Clones were sequenced by immunoSEQ multiplex PCR, and TCRdb holds only the in-frame ones, with some missing. The table records around 55,000 clones, about 90% of them present only once. Material: peripheral blood. These receptors came from a man between 60 and 75 years old with active COVID-19.

This sequence joins TRBV27 and TRBJ1-2; D unresolved. V dropped 5 bases and J dropped 5 bases, with 12 bases sitting between them. Germline V CDR1 and CDR2: MNHEY, SMNVEV (reference sequence). The CDR3 sequence is 13 residues long. CDR3 region: CASSPVGGYGYTF. DNA for the CDR3: TGTGCCAGCAGTCCTGTTGGAGGTTATGGCTACACCTTC.

The gene calls are TRBV2 and TRBJ2-2; 9 bases line up with TRBD2. V lost 1 base, J lost 4 bases, and 1 base stayed unmatched. This CDR3 spans 15 amino acids. Germline V gene data show CDR1 as SNHLY and CDR2 as FYNNEI. The CDR3 DNA sequence: TGTGCCAGCAGTGAAGGCGGGAGGGGCACCGGGGAGCTGTTTTTT. As protein: CASSEGGRGTGELFF.

The CDR3 coding sequence is TGTGCCAGCAGCTTAATCTACTCGCGCCTCCGGGAGCAGTACTTC. Protein: CASSLIYSRLREQYF. The V and J genes are TRBV11-2 and TRBJ2-7; D is ambiguous. The CDR3 totals 15 residues. Germline CDR1 SGHAT, CDR2 FQNNGV. Trimming cost V 2 bases and J 7 bases, with 18 bases left between them.

The chain links TRBV4-1 to TRBJ2-2; D unresolved. Germline V gene sequence: CDR1 MGHRA, CDR2 YSYEKL. V was cut by 0 bases and J by 2 bases, with 13 bases left in between. This CDR3 contains 17 residues. CDR3 sequence reads: CASSQDFATSNTGELFF. The CDR3 region has the DNA TGCGCCAGCAGCCAAGATTTCGCGACTTCCAACACCGGGGAGCTGTTTTTT.

The chain recombines TRBV10-1 with TRBJ2-1; 10 positions agree with TRBD2. This CDR3 has 13 residues. Per germline, CDR1 WNHNN and CDR2 SYGVQD (reference sequence). Germline trimming cut 6 bases from V and 9 bases from J; bases unmatched to any gene: 5. The CDR3 sequence: CASSQREGGEQFF. CDR3 in DNA: TGCGCCAGCAGCCAGCGGGAGGGTGGTGAGCAGTTCTTC.

The V gene is TRBV7-3, the J gene TRBJ2-3; possible D gene TRBD1, 5 bases. The CDR3 consists of 15 residues. The V end lost 0 bases, the J end lost 5 bases, and 12 bases lay between the germline ends. The germline CDR1 and CDR2 sequences are SGHTA and FQGTGA. The CDR3 loop is CASSLTNGAEDTQYF. The CDR3 bases are TGTGCCAGCAGCTTAACGAATGGGGCCGAAGATACGCAGTATTTT. Full variable domain (outside the CDR3, taken from reference TRBV7-3 and TRBJ2-3): GAGVSQTPSNKVTEKGKYVELRCDPISGHTALYWYRQSLGQGPEFLIYFQGTGAADDSGLPNDRFFAVRPEGSVSTLKIQRTERGDSAVYLCASSLTNGAEDTQYFGPGTRLTVL.

This clone was seen a handful of times. The CDR3 here is CASSQVPPGQVINTGELFF. The CDR3 region has the DNA TGTGCCAGCAGCCAGGTCCCACCGGGACAGGTAATCAACACCGGGGAGCTGTTTTTT. The chain recombines TRBV4-2 with TRBJ2-2, with 8 positions matching TRBD1. Germline assignment: CDR1 LGHNA and CDR2 YNFKEQ. The V and J ends lost 3 bases and 2 bases, in that order; junction bases with no gene match: 14. The length of the CDR3 is 19 residues.

The J gene is TRBJ1-4, the V gene TRBV19, with D perhaps TRBD1 (6 bases). Germline V gene data show CDR1 as LNHDA and CDR2 as SQIVND (reference sequence). The CDR3 loop spans 17 amino acids. V was pared by 5 bases and J by 4 bases, with 20 bases between. This CDR3 is CASSVLDRGISNEKLFF. DNA of the CDR3: TGTGCCAGTAGTGTCCTGGACAGAGGGATCAGTAATGAAAAACTGTTTTTT.

The chain is built from TRBV24-1 and TRBJ2-5; possibly TRBD2 for D (5 bases). V was shortened by 4 bases and J by 7 bases, with 12 bases between the two germline ends. The CDR3 is 13 residues long. Germline CDR1 reads KGHDR; CDR2 reads SFDVKD. The CDR3: CATSEGIGGTQYF. The CDR3 coding sequence is TGTGCCACCAGTGAGGGCATTGGAGGGACCCAGTACTTC.

J is TRBJ2-2 and V is TRBV5-1; 7 bases map to TRBD1. J gave up 4 bases and V 0 bases, and 3 bases lay outside the gene matches. The germline gives CDR1 SGHRS, CDR2 YFSETQ. CDR3 size: 15 residues. Here the CDR3 reads CASSLGTGFTGELFF. The CDR3 coding sequence is TGCGCCAGCAGCTTGGGGACAGGATTCACCGGGGAGCTGTTTTTT.

The chain's CDR3 is CASSQGGIAGSYEQYF. The CDR3 DNA is TGTGCCAGCAGCCAAGGCGGGATAGCGGGTTCCTACGAGCAGTACTTC. The V gene is TRBV3-1 (or the pseudogene TRBV3-2), the J gene TRBJ2-7; TRBD2 aligns across 7 bases. The CDR3 is 16 amino acids. The V and J ends lost 1 base and 1 base, in that order; junction bases with no gene match: 7. From germline, CDR1 is LGHDT and CDR2 YNNKEL (reference sequence).

The V gene is TRBV6-1, the J gene TRBJ2-3; 7 bases match TRBD2. J was trimmed by 0 bases and V by 2 bases; bases with no gene match: 5. Germline assignment: CDR1 MNHNS and CDR2 SASEGT. The CDR3 is 16 residues long. As DNA, the CDR3 is TGTGCCAGCAGTGAACCAGCGGGGTCTAGCACAGATACGCAGTATTTT. Amino acid sequence: CASSEPAGSSTDTQYF.

The chain uses TRBV4-1 and TRBJ2-7; TRBD1 might be the D (6 bases). Trimming removed 2 bases at V and 6 bases at J, with 14 bases between. This CDR3 is 14 amino acids long. Germline loops: CDR1 MGHRA, CDR2 YSYEKL. In DNA, the CDR3 is TGCGCCAGCAGCCAACGCCAGGGGAATAGCGAGCAGTACTTC. Its translation: CASSQRQGNSEQYF.

This chain joins TRBV10-3 and TRBJ1-2; D might be TRBD1 (5 bases). Germline values: CDR1 ENHRY, CDR2 SYGVKD. The CDR3 runs to 11 residues. V lost 10 bases and J lost 8, with 14 bases in between. The DNA for the CDR3 is TGTGCCACCTCTGGAGGGACCGGCTACACCTTC. Amino acids: CATSGGTGYTF.

This sequence joins TRBV15 and TRBJ2-7; D is possibly TRBD1 (6 bases). Per germline, CDR1 LNHNV and CDR2 YYDKDF (reference sequence). The CDR3 is made up of 14 amino acids. The germline V and J ends were trimmed by 0 bases and 5 bases, with 11 bases remaining between them. Written as DNA, the CDR3 is TGTGCCACCAGCAGAGATTCGGACAGCCACGAGCAGTACTTC. Amino acid sequence: CATSRDSDSHEQYF.

V is TRBV2 and J is TRBJ1-1, with D tentatively TRBD1 (5 bases). The length of the CDR3 is 14 residues. With 6 bases removed from V and 1 base from J, the gap between germline ends came to 12 bases. Germline-derived CDR1 and CDR2 are SNHLY and FYNNEI. This chain's CDR3 is CASRVGRKNTEAFF. The DNA for the CDR3 is TGTGCCAGCAGGGTGGGGCGGAAGAACACTGAAGCTTTCTTT.

The J gene is TRBJ1-2, the V gene TRBV4-1, with D maybe TRBD1 (5 bases). Germline CDR1 is MGHRA and CDR2 is YSYEKL. The CDR3 covers 16 residues. The germline V and J ends were trimmed by 0 bases and 4 bases, with 15 bases remaining between them. In DNA form, the CDR3 reads TGCGCCAGCAGCCAAGATCCGAAGGGGATAGGCTATGGCTACACCTTC. As protein: CASSQDPKGIGYGYTF.